A single sample gave rise to the 22 T cell receptor beta chains below, sequenced in a study of neoadjuvant anti-PD-1 for oral cavity cancer. TCRdb's table, derived via immunoSEQ multiplex PCR, lists solely in-frame clones and lacks some. The table includes under 15,000 clones, about three fifths detected once. The specimen comprised PBMCs, sampled before nivolumab (anti-PD-1) treatment. The receptors shown here come from a person aged 35 to 85 with oral cavity squamous cell carcinoma.

This clone was seen more than once but under ten times. V gene TRBV9 combines with J gene TRBJ1-6, with D unclear. V was pared by 0 bases and J by 7 bases, with 11 bases between. Germline CDR1 is SGDLS and CDR2 is YYNGEE. The CDR3 runs to 15 residues. The CDR3 here is CASSVGRGGNSPLHF. Here the CDR3 DNA reads TGTGCCAGCAGCGTAGGTCGGGGTGGCAATTCACCCCTCCACTTT.

In this sample, this clone turned up once. V is TRBV5-4 and J is TRBJ2-3; D gene ambiguous. Germline assignment: CDR1 SGHNT and CDR2 YYREEE (reference sequence). The germline V and J ends were trimmed by 1 base and 3 bases, with 3 bases remaining between them. The CDR3 has 12 residues. CDR3 loop: CASSLFTDTQYF. DNA for the CDR3: TGTGCCAGCAGCTTGTTTACAGATACGCAGTATTTT.

The V gene is TRBV7-8, the J gene TRBJ2-2; 14 nucleotides agree with TRBD2. V was clipped by 5 bases and J by 0 bases; unmatched bases: 5. Germline CDR1 is SGHVS and CDR2 is FQNEAQ. The CDR3 length is 18 residues. CDR3: CASSTGLAGAANTGELFF. Written as DNA, the CDR3 is TGTGCCAGCAGCACGGGACTAGCGGGGGCCGCGAACACCGGGGAGCTGTTTTTT.

The chain has TRBV11-2 and TRBJ2-5; 15 bases map to TRBD2. CDR3 size: 18 residues. V lost 1 base, J lost 4 bases, and 7 bases stayed unmatched. Germline lookup yields CDR1 SGHAT and CDR2 FQNNGV. CDR3 sequence reads: CASSLVPGTSGRRETQYF. CDR3 nucleotide sequence: TGTGCCAGCAGCTTAGTTCCCGGGACTAGCGGGAGGAGAGAGACCCAGTACTTC.

J is TRBJ1-1 and V is TRBV19; D is uncertain. This CDR3 has 13 amino acids. V lost 4 bases and J 4 bases, leaving 10 bases between the germline ends. Germline values: CDR1 LNHDA, CDR2 SQIVND (reference sequence). The CDR3 protein is CASSNVTGTEAFF. The CDR3 bases are TGTGCCAGTAGTAATGTAACGGGCACTGAAGCTTTCTTT.

This rearrangement joins TRBV6-1 to TRBJ1-5; D is possibly TRBD1 (5 bases). The CDR3 consists of 14 residues. Germline values: CDR1 MNHNS, CDR2 SASEGT. The V end lost 2 bases, the J end lost 5 bases, and 10 bases lay between the germline ends. As DNA, the CDR3 is TGTGCCAGCAGTGAATGGGGGTTTTATCAGCCCCAGCATTTT. Translated: CASSEWGFYQPQHF.

The chain joins TRBV4-1 to TRBJ1-2; D possibly corresponds to TRBD1 (6 bases). Germline CDR1 reads MGHRA; CDR2 reads YSYEKL. The V end was cut by 4 bases, the J end by 4 bases, with 16 bases between. This CDR3 is built from 15 residues. CDR3 sequence reads: CASSPEEGVVYGYTF. For the CDR3, the DNA is TGCGCCAGCAGCCCTGAAGAGGGGGTGGTCTATGGCTACACCTTC.

The rearrangement joins TRBV28 to TRBJ1-6, with a possible D match to TRBD1 (6 bases). Germline V gene data show CDR1 as MDHEN and CDR2 as SYDVKM. V lost 6 bases to trimming and J lost 0 bases, with 12 bases between them. The CDR3 extends over 16 amino acids. The CDR3 DNA reads as TGTGCCAGCAGGCCGGGACACCTCTCCTATAATTCACCCCTCCACTTT. Protein: CASRPGHLSYNSPLHF.

The rearrangement joins TRBV6-1 to TRBJ2-2; D is perhaps TRBD1 or TRBD2 (5 bases each). The V end lost 6 bases, the J end lost 3 bases, and 8 bases lay between the germline ends. This CDR3 has 13 residues. Germline CDR1 is MNHNS and CDR2 is SASEGT. The CDR3 DNA reads as TGTGCCAGCAGAGGGACGTACACCGGGGAGCTGTTTTTT. Its translation: CASRGTYTGELFF.

The chain links TRBV13 to TRBJ2-1, with D possibly TRBD2 on 5 matching bases. V was cut by 0 bases and J by 3 bases, with 9 bases left in between. The germline gives CDR1 PRHDT, CDR2 FYEKMQ (reference sequence). The length of the CDR3 is 15 residues. The CDR3 region is CASSLGSGLYNEQFF. CDR3 DNA: TGTGCCAGCAGCTTAGGAAGCGGACTCTACAATGAGCAGTTCTTC.

The J gene is TRBJ1-1, the V gene TRBV5-1; D is ambiguous. V was trimmed by 1 base and J by 1 base, leaving 11 bases between them. CDR1 SGHRS and CDR2 YFSETQ come from the germline V gene. The CDR3 has 15 residues. The chain's CDR3 is CASSLNPEKNTEAFF. CDR3 nucleotides: TGCGCCAGCAGCTTGAATCCAGAGAAGAACACTGAAGCTTTCTTT. Looking up the rest from reference TRBV5-1 and TRBJ1-1 gives the full variable domain: KAGVTQTPRYLIKTRGQQVTLSCSPISGHRSVSWYQQTPGQGLQFLFEYFSETQRNKGNFPGRFSGRQFSNSRSEMNVSTLELGDSALYLCASSLNPEKNTEAFFGQGTRLTVV.

The V call is TRBV28, the J call TRBJ1-2; D not certain. Trimming stripped 6 bases from V and 5 bases from J, with 16 bases between. This CDR3 contains 14 residues. CDR1 and CDR2 from the germline V gene are MDHEN and SYDVKM. CDR3 sequence reads: CASSPPGVSYGYTF. CDR3 DNA: TGTGCCAGCAGCCCACCCGGGGTATCATATGGCTACACCTTC.

The V gene is TRBV14, the J gene TRBJ2-1; no reliable D call. Between the trimmed V and J ends, which lost 2 bases and 5 bases, there was a span of 10 bases. The germline gives CDR1 SGHDN, CDR2 FVKESK. The CDR3 is 14 amino acids. CDR3 nucleotide sequence: TGTGCCAGCAGCCAACCAGGCAGGAACAATGAGCAGTTCTTC. Encoded protein: CASSQPGRNNEQFF.

The genes are TRBV6-1 and TRBJ2-7; D remains unclear. CDR1 and CDR2 from the germline V gene are MNHNS and SASEGT. The CDR3 contains 12 residues. Trimming cost V 3 bases and J 7 bases, with 10 bases left between them. This CDR3 is CASSDGSREQYF. In DNA form, the CDR3 reads TGTGCCAGCAGTGATGGTAGCCGGGAGCAGTACTTC.

This chain uses TRBV29-1 with TRBJ1-2, with a tentative D call TRBD1 (5 bases). Germline V gives CDR1 SQVTM, CDR2 ANQGSEA. The CDR3 runs 10 residues. The V and J ends lost 8 bases and 8 bases respectively, with 12 bases between them. CDR3 in amino acids: CSFWRGGYTF. The CDR3 bases are TGCAGCTTTTGGAGGGGCGGCTACACCTTC.

The rearrangement uses TRBV5-6 and TRBJ2-2; 13 nucleotides align to TRBD2. With V trimmed by 0 bases and J by 6 bases, 2 bases remained unmatched. The CDR3 runs to 16 residues. Per the germline V gene, CDR1 is SGHDT and CDR2 is YYEEEE. As DNA, the CDR3 is TGTGCCAGCAGCTTGGGAGGACTAGCGGGAGCCGGGGAGCTGTTTTTT. It codes for CASSLGGLAGAGELFF.

DNA for the CDR3: TGTGCCAGCATCCGGGAGCGGGAAGATGGCTACACCTTC. Its protein is CASIREREDGYTF. This chain uses TRBV28 with TRBJ1-2; D is uncertain. The CDR3 is 13 amino acids. CDR1 is MDHEN, CDR2 SYDVKM, per germline. V was clipped by 7 bases and J by 6 bases, with 15 bases between them.

The V call is TRBV5-1, the J call TRBJ2-7, with 8 bases matching TRBD2. Germline V gene data show CDR1 as SGHRS and CDR2 as YFSETQ. Losses at the gene ends were 2 bases for V and 4 bases for J; bases not matched to a gene: 14. This CDR3 spans 17 amino acids. The CDR3 is CASSFGGSGAPVYEQYF. CDR3 bases: TGCGCCAGCAGCTTTGGAGGTAGCGGGGCCCCCGTTTACGAGCAGTACTTC.

V gene TRBV5-1 combines with J gene TRBJ2-7; D is undetermined. The V gene's germline CDR1 is SGHRS and CDR2 YFSETQ. This CDR3 contains 14 residues. Trimming removed 2 bases from V and 0 bases from J, with 9 bases in between. The CDR3 reads CASSLQNPSYEQYF. In DNA form, the CDR3 reads TGCGCCAGCAGCTTACAGAACCCCTCCTACGAGCAGTACTTC.

The rearrangement links TRBV9 to TRBJ1-6; no definite D call. V shed 0 bases and J shed 8 bases, with 9 bases lying between them. This CDR3 region has 14 residues. Germline loops: CDR1 SGDLS, CDR2 YYNGEE. The CDR3 bases are TGTGCCAGCAGCGTAGCGGCCCCAGATTCACCCCTCCACTTT. Amino acids: CASSVAAPDSPLHF.

The chain joins TRBV7-2 to TRBJ2-7; D ambiguous. Trimming left V 8 bases short and J 3 bases short, with 8 bases between. The CDR3 is 11 amino acids. Germline V gene sequence: CDR1 SGHTA, CDR2 FQGNSA. CDR3 nucleotides: TGTGCCAGCGCTGACCTCTACGAGCAGTACTTC. Translating gives CASADLYEQYF.

The chain joins TRBV11-2 to TRBJ2-7, with 7 bases lining up with TRBD1. V was clipped by 5 bases and J by 6 bases; unmatched bases: 10. The CDR3 has 14 residues. Germline loops: CDR1 SGHAT, CDR2 FQNNGV. CDR3 sequence: CASSLRQGSLEQYF. The CDR3 region has the DNA TGTGCCAGCAGCCTCCGACAGGGCTCCCTCGAGCAGTACTTC.